This T cell receptor (beta chain) is from a study of vaccination effects on CD4 cells after COVID-19. Here immunoSEQ multiplex PCR was the method, and the copy in TCRdb shows in-frame clones only, minus some. The sample consists of some 47,000 clones, roughly 72% of them appearing once. This CDR3 is 15 amino acids long. Losses at the gene ends were 6 bases for V and 0 bases for J; bases not matched to a gene: 4. Per the germline V gene, CDR1 is LNHDA and CDR2 is SQIVND (reference sequence). Notes on this clone: Antigen: not known.

The culture ran for 9 to 11 days, and then CD4+ T cells were isolated. Two doses of BNT162b2 or mRNA-1273 vaccine were administered to participants. J is TRBJ2-1 and V is TRBV19; TRBD1 aligns across 8 bases. The TCR originated in a human donor who received a COVID-19 vaccine. Sample: CD4+ T cells from PBMCs cultured without peptide, taken after COVID-19 vaccination. The CDR3 DNA reads as TGTGCCAGTAGAAACAGGGGGAGCTCCTACAATGAGCAGTTCTTC. Its translation: CASRNRGSSYNEQFF.